Below, 26 T cell receptor beta chains from the same sample are listed, as sequenced in a study of T cell responses to AZD1222 COVID-19 vaccine. Only in-frame clones appear in the TCRdb table, and some are missing; sequencing was by immunoSEQ multiplex PCR. The data show 65,000 to 90,000 clones, with less than 90% seen just once and approximately 7% held by the top ten. The specimen was peripheral blood, collected on day 0 of AZD1222 vaccination. These receptors originate from an adult in good health.

The chain uses TRBV28 and TRBJ1-2, with TRBD1 as a possible D gene (5 bases). V was trimmed by 6 bases and J by 4 bases, leaving 24 bases between them. Per germline, CDR1 MDHEN and CDR2 SYDVKM. The CDR3 is made up of 17 amino acids. Written as DNA, the CDR3 is TGTGCCAGCAGCTCAGCCGACGGGAGGGGTGTTCGCTATGGCTACACCTTC. It encodes CASSSADGRGVRYGYTF.

Concerning this clone: One end of the junction varies from germline; a read error may be responsible. The gene calls are TRBV10-3 and TRBJ2-1, with TRBD2 matching over 15 bases. This CDR3 is built from 15 residues. Germline V gene lookup returns CDR1 ENHRY and CDR2 SYGVKD. Here the CDR3 DNA reads TGCGACGGACTAGCGGGAGGGTCCTCCTACAATGAGCAGTTCTTC. It is translated as CDGLAGGSSYNEQFF.

The V call is TRBV11-1, the J call TRBJ1-1; 8 nucleotides line up with TRBD1. The CDR3 totals 15 residues. Per germline, CDR1 SGHAT and CDR2 FQDESV (reference sequence). The V segment lost 5 bases and the J segment 0 bases; nucleotides outside the gene matches: 5. The CDR3 loop is CASSPPTGVNTEAFF. The CDR3 bases are TGTGCCAGCAGCCCCCCGACAGGGGTGAACACTGAAGCTTTCTTT.

This rearrangement joins TRBV5-5 to TRBJ2-1; tentative D call: TRBD1 (6 bases). The germline CDR1 and CDR2 sequences are SGHKS and YYEKEE (reference sequence). The V end was cut by 4 bases, the J end by 5 bases, with 25 bases between. The CDR3 is 18 residues long. As DNA, the CDR3 is TGTGCCAGCAGCGTTGCCGGGACAAATATATACTTGGACAATGAGCAGTTCTTC. It codes for CASSVAGTNIYLDNEQFF. The whole variable domain, remainder taken from reference TRBV5-5 and TRBJ2-1, is DAGVTQSPTHLIKTRGQQVTLRCSPISGHKSVSWYQQVLGQGPQFIFQYYEKEERGRGNFPDRFSARQFPNYSSELNVNALLLGDSALYLCASSVAGTNIYLDNEQFFGPGTRLTVL.

This clone was seen only a few times. The genes are TRBV18 and TRBJ2-7, with 9 positions matching TRBD2. This CDR3 contains 16 residues. The germline gives CDR1 KGHSH, CDR2 LQKENI. J lost 6 bases, V lost 1 base, and 10 bases had no gene match. The CDR3 protein is CASSPRDASGRLEQYF. In nucleotides, the CDR3 is TGTGCCAGCTCACCACGCGATGCCAGCGGGAGGCTCGAGCAGTACTTC. The full variable domain, with the rest looked up from reference TRBV18 and TRBJ2-7, is NAGVMQNPRHLVRRRGQEARLRCSPMKGHSHVYWYRQLPEEGLKFMVYLQKENIIDESGMPKERFSAEFPKEGPSILRIQQVVRGDSAAYFCASSPRDASGRLEQYFGPGTRLTVT.

V gene TRBV5-8 combines with J gene TRBJ2-1, with a tentative D call TRBD2 (6 bases). Germline V lookup: CDR1 SGHTS, CDR2 YDEGEE. Trimming removed 1 base at V and 2 bases at J, with 10 bases between. The CDR3 consists of 15 residues. The CDR3 here is CASSLTLAPYNEQFF. DNA of the CDR3: TGTGCCAGCAGCTTGACGCTAGCGCCCTACAATGAGCAGTTCTTC.

The rearrangement joins TRBV6-5 to TRBJ2-7, with TRBD1 as a possible D gene (6 bases). Trimming removed 4 bases at V and 5 bases at J, with 15 bases between. Germline assignment: CDR1 MNHEY and CDR2 SVGAGI. CDR3 size: 14 residues. The CDR3 spells CASSSGTPADEQYF. CDR3 in DNA: TGTGCCAGCAGTTCCGGGACACCTGCGGACGAGCAGTACTTC.

CDR3 sequence reads: CASSRGTTNTGELFF. CDR3 in DNA: TGTGCCAGCAGCCGGGGGACAACGAACACCGGGGAGCTGTTTTTT. V is TRBV7-6 and J is TRBJ2-2, with D possibly called TRBD1 or TRBD2 (6 bases each). Germline V gene lookup returns CDR1 SGHVS and CDR2 FNYEAQ. The CDR3 runs 15 residues. V was cut by 5 bases and J by 0 bases, with 10 bases left in between.

The V gene is TRBV6-2 or TRBV6-3, the J gene TRBJ2-7; 11 nucleotides align to TRBD2. The CDR3 is made up of 14 amino acids. Germline V gene lookup returns CDR1 MNHEY and CDR2 SVGEGT. V gave up 4 bases and J gave up 1 base; unmatched junction bases: 0. The CDR3: CASSLAGGSYEQYF. Here the CDR3 DNA reads TGTGCCAGCAGTTTAGCGGGAGGGTCCTACGAGCAGTACTTC.

The J gene is TRBJ1-1, the V gene TRBV5-4; no reliable D call. Per germline, CDR1 SGHNT and CDR2 YYREEE (reference sequence). The CDR3 consists of 12 residues. Trimming took 4 bases from V and 1 from J, leaving 5 bases between them. CDR3 DNA: TGTGCCAGCAGCGGGAGGAACACTGAAGCTTTCTTT. Translating gives CASSGRNTEAFF.

The J gene is TRBJ1-1, the V gene TRBV19, with no clear D. Trimming shortened V by 5 bases and J by 0 bases, and 7 bases separated the two germline ends. CDR1 LNHDA and CDR2 SQIVND come from the germline V gene (reference sequence). This CDR3 region has 13 residues. CDR3 DNA: TGTGCCAGTAGTGTCTCCATGAACACTGAAGCTTTCTTT. Its protein product is CASSVSMNTEAFF. The entire variable domain, with the rest obtained from reference TRBV19 and TRBJ1-1, is as follows: DGGITQSPKYLFRKEGQNVTLSCEQNLNHDAMYWYRQDPGQGLRLIYYSQIVNDFQKGDIAEGYSVSREKKESFPLTVTSAQKNPTAFYLCASSVSMNTEAFFGQGTRLTVV.

The V call is TRBV3-1 (or the pseudogene TRBV3-2), the J call TRBJ2-7; D gene unclear. With 0 bases removed from V and 4 bases from J, the gap between germline ends came to 7 bases. The germline CDR1 and CDR2 sequences are LGHDT and YNNKEL (reference sequence). The CDR3 has 13 residues. The CDR3 is CASSQEAPYEQYF. Written as DNA, the CDR3 is TGTGCCAGCAGCCAAGAGGCCCCTTACGAGCAGTACTTC.

On this clone itself: At one of its ends the junction is not consistent with the germline gene, which may arise from a read error. In the same sample, other DNA sequences code for this CDR3. V is TRBV27 and J is TRBJ1-2; no definite D call. Germline V gives CDR1 MNHEY, CDR2 SMNVEV (reference sequence). The CDR3 is 15 amino acids. The CDR3 nucleotides read TGTGCCAGCAGCTCTAGTGGAGGCGTAAACTATGGCTACACTTTC. It yields the protein CASSSSGGVNYGYTF.

This sequence joins TRBV7-9 and TRBJ1-5; possibly TRBD1 for D (5 bases). This CDR3 region has 12 residues. Trimming took 4 bases from V and 6 from J, leaving 7 bases between them. Germline V gene sequence: CDR1 SEHNR, CDR2 FQNEAQ (reference sequence). CDR3 coding DNA: TGTGCCAGCAGCTACCAGGGTCAGCCCCAGCATTTT. This encodes CASSYQGQPQHF.

The J gene is TRBJ1-1, the V gene TRBV28; 7 bases line up with TRBD1. J lost 7 bases, V lost 4 bases, and 9 bases had no gene match. In germline, CDR1 is MDHEN, CDR2 SYDVKM. The CDR3 is 14 residues long. The CDR3 nucleotides read TGTGCCAGCAGTTCAACAGGGGCCCCGGGTGAAGCTTTCTTT. Translating gives CASSSTGAPGEAFF.

This chain links TRBV7-9 with TRBJ2-6; 10 bases align to TRBD1. V lost 5 bases and J lost 0; bases outside the gene matches: 16. The CDR3 has 21 amino acids. Germline V gives CDR1 SEHNR, CDR2 FQNEAQ (reference sequence). CDR3: CASSTLKRRDRGGSGANVLTF. DNA for the CDR3: TGTGCCAGCAGCACCCTGAAAAGACGGGACAGGGGAGGCTCTGGGGCCAACGTCCTGACTTTC.

J is TRBJ1-6 and V is TRBV27; 12 nucleotides align to TRBD1. Per germline, CDR1 MNHEY and CDR2 SMNVEV (reference sequence). V lost 0 bases and J lost 10; bases outside the gene matches: 4. This CDR3 comprises 16 residues. The CDR3 protein is CASSLSGDRGRSPLHF. The CDR3 DNA sequence: TGTGCCAGCAGTTTATCGGGGGACAGGGGGCGATCACCCCTCCACTTT.

The chain combines TRBV27 with TRBJ2-7; the match to TRBD2 covers 8 bases. Unmatched junction bases numbered 9, after V lost 7 bases and J lost 4 bases. The CDR3 loop spans 14 amino acids. Germline-derived CDR1 and CDR2 are MNHEY and SMNVEV (reference sequence). In DNA form, the CDR3 reads TGTGCCAGCATCCCGACTAGCGAGGGGTACGAGCAGTACTTC. It codes for CASIPTSEGYEQYF.

J is TRBJ2-5 and V is TRBV9, with D tentatively TRBD2 (6 bases). This CDR3 contains 15 residues. V lost 1 base to trimming and J lost 4 bases, with 14 bases between them. Germline V gene lookup returns CDR1 SGDLS and CDR2 YYNGEE. The CDR3 spells CASSVFGGRGETQYF. CDR3 nucleotide sequence: TGTGCCAGCAGCGTATTCGGGGGAAGAGGAGAGACCCAGTACTTC.

The V gene is TRBV14, the J gene TRBJ2-7, with TRBD1 matching over 9 bases. The CDR3 runs 15 residues. After removal of 2 bases from V and 9 bases from J, the junction contained 11 bases not matched to a gene. CDR1 SGHDN and CDR2 FVKESK come from the germline V gene. CDR3 in DNA: TGTGCCAGCAGCCAAACCCCGGGACAGGGAGGGCGGCAGTACTTC. It specifies CASSQTPGQGGRQYF. Looking up the rest from reference TRBV14 and TRBJ2-7 gives the full variable domain: EAGVTQFPSHSVIEKGQTVTLRCDPISGHDNLYWYRRVMGKEIKFLLHFVKESKQDESGMPNNRFLAERTGGTYSTLKVQPAELEDSGVYFCASSQTPGQGGRQYFGPGTRLTVT.

About this clone itself: The junction and the germline gene differ at one end; a read error may be behind it. V is TRBV7-8 and J is TRBJ1-1; D uncertain. This CDR3 contains 12 residues. The germline V gene encodes CDR1 SGHVS and CDR2 FQNEAQ. DNA of the CDR3: TGTGCCAGCAGCTTAGAAGATGAAGGGAAGAGATTT. It specifies CASSLEDEGKRF.

The chain links TRBV19 to TRBJ2-2; 9 nucleotides align to TRBD1. Losses at the gene ends were 5 bases for V and 4 bases for J; bases not matched to a gene: 5. Germline V gene lookup returns CDR1 LNHDA and CDR2 SQIVND (reference sequence). The CDR3 is made up of 15 amino acids. The DNA of the CDR3 is TGTGCCAGTAGTGCACAGGGGGCGGGCACCGGGGAGCTGTTTTTT. Translation gives CASSAQGAGTGELFF.

This clone has a handful of counts. The chain employs TRBV5-1 and TRBJ2-7, with a weak D call TRBD1 (6 bases). Germline V gene sequence: CDR1 SGHRS, CDR2 YFSETQ. V gave up 5 bases and J gave up 2 bases, with 14 bases separating them. CDR3 length equals 14 residues. The CDR3 spells CASRNRTEPYEQYF. The CDR3 DNA sequence: TGCGCCAGCAGGAATCGGACAGAGCCCTACGAGCAGTACTTC.

The CDR3 here is CASSPTPGQYNLNGYTF. In DNA form, the CDR3 reads TGTGCCAGCAGTCCCACACCGGGACAGTACAATTTAAATGGCTACACCTTC. The chain carries TRBV27 and TRBJ1-2, with TRBD1 matching 7 bases. The germline gives CDR1 MNHEY, CDR2 SMNVEV (reference sequence). The CDR3 length is 17 residues. The V gene end was trimmed by 5 bases and the J gene end by 6 bases; junction bases not matched to a gene: 18.

The V gene is TRBV7-2, the J gene TRBJ2-3; D unclear. The CDR3 is 13 residues long. Trimming took off 0 bases at V and 4 bases at J, with 5 bases between the two ends. CDR1 is SGHTA and CDR2 is FQGNSA in the germline V gene. CDR3 bases: TGTGCCAGCAGCTTAGCCGTTCCAGATACGCAGTATTTT. It codes for CASSLAVPDTQYF.

This chain joins TRBV28 and TRBJ1-1; TRBD1 aligns across 7 bases. Trimming at V came to 6 bases and at J to 5 bases, leaving 15 bases not matched to a gene. This CDR3 has 16 residues. Germline CDR1 is MDHEN and CDR2 is SYDVKM. The CDR3 loop is CASSVDRAPVGTEAFF. CDR3 bases: TGTGCCAGCAGCGTTGACAGGGCCCCTGTGGGGACTGAAGCTTTCTTT.